These 16 T cell receptor beta chains came from one sample sequenced in a study of blood T cell repertoires in COVID-19. TCRdb keeps only in-frame clones here, not all; method: immunoSEQ multiplex PCR. This repertoire shows 150,000 or so clones, 81% found once; its top ten account for about a tenth. The sequencing sample was made of peripheral blood. These TCRs come from a human donor in a cohort sampled during active COVID-19.

The rearrangement links TRBV28 to TRBJ1-4; no firm D call. The V and J ends lost 11 bases and 8 bases respectively, with 18 bases between them. The CDR3 sequence is 13 residues long. CDR1 and CDR2 (germline): MDHEN, SYDVKM. CDR3 residues: CAARRTGYEKLFF. The DNA for the CDR3 is TGTGCCGCAAGACGGACTGGATACGAAAAACTGTTTTTT.

This rearrangement joins TRBV2 to TRBJ1-5; 8 bases map to TRBD1. CDR1 and CDR2 (germline): SNHLY, FYNNEI. After removal of 4 bases from V and 1 base from J, the junction contained 3 bases not matched to a gene. The CDR3 is 15 amino acids. This CDR3 reads CASSGQGSSNQPQHF. CDR3 coding DNA: TGTGCCAGCAGTGGACAGGGGTCAAGCAATCAGCCCCAGCATTTT.

V usage is TRBV6-4 and J usage is TRBJ2-1, with TRBD1 as a possible D gene (6 bases). There are 15 residues in the CDR3. Germline V CDR1 and CDR2: MRHNA, SNTAGT. V was shortened by 6 bases and J by 5 bases, with 17 bases between the two germline ends. The DNA of the CDR3 is TGTGCCAGCAGACAAGATGCAGGGGCAAACAATGAGCAGTTCTTC. Amino acid sequence: CASRQDAGANNEQFF.

The gene calls are TRBV7-8 and TRBJ1-6; a possible D gene is TRBD1 (6 bases). From germline, CDR1 is SGHVS and CDR2 FQNEAQ. Trimming took off 1 base at V and 13 bases at J, with 17 bases between the two ends. CDR3 size: 15 residues. CDR3 nucleotide sequence: TGTGCCAGCAGCTTAGACCGCACAGGGCGGGTCCCCCTCCACTTT. Its protein product is CASSLDRTGRVPLHF.

The CDR3 loop is CASSLFGGAIETQYF. CDR3 nucleotide sequence: TGTGCCAGCAGCTTATTCGGGGGAGCAATAGAGACCCAGTACTTC. The chain is built from TRBV7-3 and TRBJ2-5; D is perhaps TRBD2 (6 bases). Germline loops: CDR1 SGHTA, CDR2 FQGTGA. The length of the CDR3 is 15 residues. Trimming took 2 bases from V and 4 from J, leaving 14 bases between them.

The chain has TRBV12-3 or TRBV12-4 and TRBJ2-3; 7 bases are a match to TRBD2. CDR3 size: 13 residues. The trim removed 7 bases at V and 8 bases at J, leaving 9 bases unmatched. The CDR3: CASTPKREGTQYF. The CDR3 coding sequence is TGTGCCAGCACCCCCAAGAGGGAGGGTACGCAGTATTTT.

This chain uses TRBV6-5 with TRBJ2-5; TRBD1 matches at 9 bases. After removal of 5 bases from V and 2 bases from J, the junction contained 3 bases not matched to a gene. CDR1 is MNHEY, CDR2 SVGAGI, per germline. The length of the CDR3 is 14 residues. This CDR3 is CASSPGQGQETQYF. CDR3 DNA: TGTGCCAGCAGTCCGGGACAGGGACAAGAGACCCAGTACTTC.

The chain couples TRBV7-9 to TRBJ1-5, with TRBD1 identical over 7 bases. The CDR3 covers 16 residues. Unmatched junction bases numbered 3, after V lost 1 base and J lost 0 bases. CDR1 is SEHNR, CDR2 FQNEAQ, per germline (reference sequence). The CDR3: CASSLGDRDSNQPQHF. The CDR3 DNA reads as TGTGCCAGCAGCTTAGGCGACAGGGATAGCAATCAGCCCCAGCATTTT.

The chain uses TRBV6-2 or TRBV6-3 and TRBJ2-7, with D possibly being TRBD1 (5 bases). The CDR3 runs to 14 residues. V was clipped by 11 bases and J by 2 bases, with 19 bases between them. Germline CDR1 MNHEY, CDR2 SVGEGT. The CDR3 here is CAGGFMGRTYEQYF. In DNA, the CDR3 is TGTGCCGGCGGTTTCATGGGGCGTACCTACGAGCAGTACTTC.

The chain employs TRBV12-3 or TRBV12-4 and TRBJ1-1, with a weak D call TRBD1 (6 bases). The CDR3 length is 9 residues. Deletions cut 10 bases from V and 10 bases from J, with 10 bases between. The CDR3 coding sequence is TGTGCCATAGACAGGCTAGCTTTCTTT. Translated: CAIDRLAFF.

This chain links TRBV27 with TRBJ1-1; D might be TRBD1 (6 bases). Trimming removed 5 bases at V and 0 bases at J, with 22 bases between. This CDR3 has 18 amino acids. The germline V gene has CDR1 MNHEY and CDR2 SMNVEV (reference sequence). Written as DNA, the CDR3 is TGTGCCAGCAGTGGCCACAGGGACCCGACCCCAATGAACACTGAAGCTTTCTTT. Amino acids: CASSGHRDPTPMNTEAFF.

The rearrangement links TRBV7-3 to TRBJ2-1; D perhaps matches TRBD2 (6 bases). The CDR3 runs 15 residues. Germline CDR1 and CDR2: SGHTA and FQGTGA. Trimming removed 5 bases at V and 10 bases at J, with 21 bases between. CDR3 amino acids: CASSLTRESFSEQFF. DNA of the CDR3: TGTGCCAGCAGCCTCACACGGGAGTCCTTCAGCGAGCAGTTCTTC.

The chain links TRBV29-1 to TRBJ2-6; 7 nucleotides align to TRBD1. In germline, CDR1 is SQVTM, CDR2 ANQGSEA. The V gene end was trimmed by 5 bases and the J gene end by 0 bases; junction bases not matched to a gene: 7. CDR3 length: 16 amino acids. The CDR3 loop reads CSVTDRADSGANVLTF. CDR3 DNA: TGCAGCGTTACCGACAGGGCGGACTCTGGGGCCAACGTCCTGACTTTC.

This clone was observed a single time. The rearrangement links TRBV29-1 to TRBJ1-2; D gene ambiguous. Germline loops: CDR1 SQVTM, CDR2 ANQGSEA. This CDR3 is 10 amino acids long. Trimming cost V 7 bases and J 7 bases, with 10 bases left between them. The CDR3 DNA reads TGCAGCGCGGATGTTCTTGGCTACACCTTC. It is translated as CSADVLGYTF.

This sequence joins TRBV7-9 and TRBJ2-1; D gene unclear. The CDR3 loop spans 12 amino acids. Per the germline V gene, CDR1 is SEHNR and CDR2 is FQNEAQ (reference sequence). V was cut by 5 bases and J by 10 bases, with 12 bases left in between. Here the CDR3 reads CASSPNHGEQFF. CDR3 sequence (DNA): TGTGCCAGCAGCCCCAACCATGGCGAGCAGTTCTTC.

The chain has TRBV7-2 and TRBJ2-1; D is perhaps TRBD2 (5 bases). The CDR3 extends over 15 amino acids. V lost 1 base and J 2 bases, leaving 9 bases between the germline ends. In germline, CDR1 is SGHTA, CDR2 FQGNSA. CDR3 sequence (DNA): TGTGCCAGCAGCTTAGAGAGAGCGGCCTACAATGAGCAGTTCTTC. Its translation is CASSLERAAYNEQFF.